These 16 T cell receptor beta chains originate from one sample sequenced in a study of T cells in Graves' hyperthyroidism and ophthalmopathy. TCR beta CDR3 regions were amplified from RNA transcripts. RT-PCR in the first round (using the HTBI primer set) targeted the TCR CDR3. TCRdb processed the multiplex PCR reads anew with MiXCR; each CDR3 protein has one entry. The sample has roughly 660,000 distinct CDR3 sequences, 17% seen once; the top ten hold 15% to 17%. The sequenced sample consisted of blood. Receptors were obtained from a man aged 45 to 65 with Graves' hyperthyroidism.

Regarding this clonotype: At one of its ends the junction is not consistent with the germline gene, which may arise from a read error. The J gene is TRBJ2-1, the V gene TRBV19; D assignment may be TRBD1 or TRBD2 (5 bases each). The CDR3 spans 14 residues. CDR1 is LNHDA and CDR2 is SQIVND in the germline V gene (reference sequence). CDR3 residues: CASSMGVSYSEQFF. For the CDR3, the DNA is TGTGCCAGTAGTATGGGGGTCTCATACAGTGAGCAGTTCTTC.

The sample holds many counts of this clonotype. The chain has TRBV27 and TRBJ1-5; no firm D call. The germline V gene encodes CDR1 MNHEY and CDR2 SMNVEV (reference sequence). Trimming removed 2 bases from V and 5 bases from J, with 10 bases in between. This CDR3 contains 14 residues. The CDR3 DNA sequence: TGTGCCAGCAGTTTAGGTGGCAGCTATCAGCCCCAGCATTTT. Its translation is CASSLGGSYQPQHF.

V is TRBV10-3 and J is TRBJ2-4; TRBD2 matches 7 bases. The V gene's germline CDR1 is ENHRY and CDR2 SYGVKD. After removal of 4 bases from V and 1 base from J, the junction contained 16 bases not matched to a gene. This CDR3 has 19 residues. CDR3 region: CAISASASGRVIAKNIQYF. The CDR3 DNA follows: TGTGCCATCAGTGCCTCGGCTAGCGGAAGGGTTATCGCCAAAAACATTCAGTACTTC.

This clonotype occurred many times. The chain carries TRBV20-1 and TRBJ2-7; no firm D call. CDR3 length: 15 residues. Germline CDR1 is DFQATT and CDR2 is SNEGSKA (reference sequence). Deletions cut 0 bases from V and 0 bases from J, with 12 bases between. Here the CDR3 reads CSARDWSVSSYEQYF. The CDR3 coding sequence is TGCAGTGCTAGAGATTGGTCAGTAAGCTCCTACGAGCAGTACTTC.

CDR3 in amino acids: CASSGTSYLSYNEQFF. As DNA, the CDR3 is TGTGCCAGCAGCGGTACCAGCTACTTGTCCTACAATGAGCAGTTCTTC. The chain has TRBV9 and TRBJ2-1; D ambiguous. The CDR3 extends over 16 amino acids. Germline loops: CDR1 SGDLS, CDR2 YYNGEE. The V end was cut by 3 bases, the J end by 1 base, with 14 bases between.

Regarding this clonotype: A read error may produce the germline difference seen at one junction end. The chain joins TRBV6-2 or TRBV6-3 to TRBJ2-7; D might be TRBD2 (5 bases). This CDR3 has 15 residues. From germline, CDR1 is MNHEY and CDR2 SVGEGT. CDR3 loop: CACSSGLMGSYEQYF. The CDR3 DNA sequence: TGTGCCTGCAGTTCAGGACTTATGGGCTCCTACGAGCAGTACTTC.

This clonotype appeared many times. CDR3 DNA sequence: TGTGCCAGCAGAAGGGTTTTTAGTATCGCAGATACGCAGTATTTT. It is translated as CASRRVFSIADTQYF. The gene calls are TRBV2 and TRBJ2-3; D remains ambiguous. Trimming removed 6 bases at V and 4 bases at J, with 17 bases between. Germline V gene data show CDR1 as SNHLY and CDR2 as FYNNEI. The CDR3 covers 15 residues.

This clonotype appeared many times. The chain links TRBV12-3 or TRBV12-4 to TRBJ2-1, with 8 bases aligning to TRBD2. This CDR3 region has 16 residues. V shed 7 bases and J 5 bases; nucleotides not matched to a gene: 13. The CDR3: CASKRLRSGTHNEQFF. The CDR3 DNA sequence: TGTGCCAGCAAACGACTTCGTAGCGGGACCCACAATGAGCAGTTCTTC.

CDR3 region: CASSEPRENQPQHF. CDR3 nucleotides: TGTGCCAGCAGTGAACCACGGGAAAATCAGCCCCAGCATTTT. The chain uses TRBV2 and TRBJ1-5; unclear D gene. Trimming removed 2 bases from V and 4 bases from J, with 9 bases in between. Looked up from germline, CDR1 is SNHLY and CDR2 is FYNNEI. This CDR3 is 14 amino acids long.

The V gene is TRBV6-5, the J gene TRBJ2-2; a possible D gene is TRBD1 (6 bases). V was pared by 2 bases and J by 10 bases, with 14 bases between. The CDR3 spans 14 residues. CDR1 is MNHEY and CDR2 is SVGAGI in the germline V gene. The CDR3 loop is CASSYRGYGVELFF. The CDR3 DNA is TGTGCCAGCAGTTACAGGGGGTATGGCGTGGAGCTGTTTTTT.

This clonotype was observed at least ten times. This chain links TRBV9 with TRBJ1-1; unclear D gene. The germline gives CDR1 SGDLS, CDR2 YYNGEE. The V gene lost 4 bases and the J gene lost 1 base, with 14 bases spanning the gap. There are 15 residues in the CDR3. CDR3 bases: TGTGCCAGCAGCCATCTCCCCGACGGGAACACTGAAGCTTTCTTT. The encoded protein is CASSHLPDGNTEAFF. Variable domain in full (rest from reference TRBV9 and TRBJ1-1): DSGVTQTPKHLITATGQRVTLRCSPRSGDLSVYWYQQSLDQGLQFLIQYYNGEERAKGNILERFSAQQFPDLHSELNLSSLELGDSALYFCASSHLPDGNTEAFFGQGTRLTVV.

As regards this clonotype: A much larger clone lies a single base off, so this may be a read error. The rearrangement joins TRBV30 to TRBJ2-1; a weak D match, TRBD1 (6 bases). The germline V gene encodes CDR1 GTSNPN and CDR2 SVGIG (reference sequence). The CDR3 totals 14 residues. V shed 4 bases and J shed 8 bases, with 18 bases lying between them. The CDR3 DNA reads TGTGCCTGGACCGCCGGACAGATATACGATGAGCAGTTCTTC. The encoded protein is CAWTAGQIYDEQFF.

This clonotype occurred a few times. J is TRBJ1-2 and V is TRBV6-1; 7 bases are shared with TRBD1. The length of the CDR3 is 13 residues. The V gene's germline CDR1 is MNHNS and CDR2 SASEGT. V gave up 6 bases and J gave up 0 bases; unmatched junction bases: 1. CDR3 DNA sequence: TGTGCCAGCAGGGACAGGTCTAACTATGGCTACACCTTC. Translated, it gives CASRDRSNYGYTF.

This clonotype was seen repeatedly, ten times or more. The gene calls are TRBV28 and TRBJ1-1, with D possibly being TRBD1 (5 bases). CDR3 length: 15 amino acids. CDR1 is MDHEN, CDR2 SYDVKM, per germline. V was cut by 6 bases and J by 0 bases, with 14 bases left in between. The CDR3 DNA sequence: TGTGCCAGCAGAAATCGGGACCTCTTGAACACTGAAGCTTTCTTT. Its translation is CASRNRDLLNTEAFF.

In this sample, this clonotype turned up many times. The chain uses TRBV11-3 and TRBJ2-7; no definite D call. V lost 5 bases to trimming and J lost 5 bases, with 13 bases between them. CDR3 length equals 13 residues. The germline V gene has CDR1 SGHNT and CDR2 YENEEA. CDR3 in amino acids: CASSPGMLDEQYF. The CDR3 DNA sequence: TGTGCCAGCAGCCCCGGTATGTTAGACGAGCAGTACTTC. The whole variable domain, filled in from reference TRBV11-3 and TRBJ2-7, reads EAGVVQSPRYKIIEKKQPVAFWCNPISGHNTLYWYLQNLGQGPELLIRYENEEAVDDSQLPKDRFSAERLKGVDSTLKIQPAELGDSAVYLCASSPGMLDEQYFGPGTRLTVT.

The chain recombines TRBV18 with TRBJ2-5, with 13 positions matching TRBD2. Germline-derived CDR1 and CDR2 are KGHSH and LQKENI. Unmatched junction bases numbered 10, after V lost 2 bases and J lost 4 bases. The CDR3 runs 18 residues. In DNA, the CDR3 is TGTGCCAGCTCACCAACGTCCGGGACTAGCGGGGTTATAGAGACCCAGTACTTC. Translated, it gives CASSPTSGTSGVIETQYF.